This T cell receptor (beta chain) was recorded in a study of blood T cell repertoires in COVID-19. Turning to the study itself: The United States, Italy and Spain provided the acute and convalescent COVID-19 samples. T cells, B-cell-depleted T cells, or PBMCs supplied cDNA or gDNA.

It was during active infection that Seattle patients were enrolled and then longitudinally followed. With 5 bases removed from V and 6 bases from J, the gap between germline ends came to 8 bases. Germline V CDR1 and CDR2: SGHTA, FQGTGA. This CDR3 is built from 12 residues. Original methodology: Amplification of reference gene primers was used by the study to estimate nucleated cell counts. Measured with immunoSEQ multiplex PCR; TCRdb has only the in-frame clones, and not every one. Clone size and V and J calls were adopted from that table, with D and trimming inferred from the DNA. The table records a few hundred thousand clones, 88% of them present only once.

This TCR was sampled from a woman aged 45 to 65 with COVID-19, enrolled during active disease. J is TRBJ2-1 and V is TRBV7-3; tentatively, D is TRBD1 (5 bases). Sequenced material: peripheral blood. As DNA, the CDR3 is TGTGCCAGCAGCGTCAGGGCCAATGAGCAGTTCTTC. Encoded protein: CASSVRANEQFF.